The next 19 T cell receptor beta chains were all read from a single sample in a study of cytomegalovirus exposure and HLA in healthy donors (TCRdb year 2017). The library was generated by the immunoSEQ multiplex PCR assay. For the multiplex PCR, a mixture combining 60 forward primers for TCR Vbeta segments and 13 reverse primers for TCR Jbeta segments was used. TCRdb re-hosts the immuneACCESS table, in-frame sequences only. Its copies lack some clones; in the studies checked, an unresolved V gene accounts for under half of them, and the cause for the rest is not known. This sample's records show 140,000 to 150,000 clones. About 1.7% of the sample is in the top ten clones. The sample was PBMCs. These receptors originate from a woman aged 45 to 65 in good health and CMV-seronegative.

The V and J genes are TRBV5-1 and TRBJ2-3; tentative D call: TRBD2 (6 bases). Trimming took off 2 bases at V and 2 bases at J, with 15 bases between the two ends. The CDR3 contains 16 residues. Germline V lookup: CDR1 SGHRS, CDR2 YFSETQ. The CDR3 DNA follows: TGCGCCAGCAGCTTCGGGGCGGGGAGTAACACAGATACGCAGTATTTT. This translates into CASSFGAGSNTDTQYF.

The chain carries TRBV10-3 and TRBJ2-7, with 9 bases aligning to TRBD1. The CDR3 runs 15 residues. In germline, CDR1 is ENHRY, CDR2 SYGVKD. Losses at the gene ends were 0 bases for V and 6 bases for J; bases not matched to a gene: 6. CDR3 in DNA: TGTGCCATCAGTGAGTCCAGGGACAGGGCGACCGAGCAGTACTTC. Residues: CAISESRDRATEQYF.

The V and J genes are TRBV5-6 and TRBJ1-2, with TRBD1 identical over 9 bases. This CDR3 spans 15 amino acids. Trimming removed 4 bases from V and 6 bases from J; junction bases left unmatched: 10. In germline, CDR1 is SGHDT, CDR2 YYEEEE. The CDR3 DNA is TGTGCCAGCAGCCCACCTAACAGGGGGCGAAATGGCTACACCTTC. Residues: CASSPPNRGRNGYTF.

V is TRBV5-6 and J is TRBJ1-5; perhaps TRBD1 as D (6 bases). This CDR3 spans 13 amino acids. Trimming shortened V by 6 bases and J by 6 bases, and 13 bases separated the two germline ends. Per germline, CDR1 SGHDT and CDR2 YYEEEE. The CDR3, as DNA: TGTGCCAGCAACTCACAGGGTCGTCAGCCCCAGCATTTT. As protein: CASNSQGRQPQHF.

The chain recombines TRBV29-1 with TRBJ2-1; TRBD2 agrees at 8 bases. The CDR3 is 10 amino acids. V was pared by 3 bases and J by 12 bases, with 1 base of the junction left unmatched. Germline CDR1 and CDR2: SQVTM and ANQGSEA. CDR3 nucleotide sequence: TGCAGCGTTGACGGGGGGGGGCAGTTCTTC. Translation: CSVDGGGQFF.

The rearrangement links TRBV7-2 to TRBJ2-2; D remains ambiguous. This CDR3 has 16 amino acids. The ends were cut back, 1 base at V and 0 bases at J, with 9 bases in the middle. CDR1 SGHTA and CDR2 FQGNSA come from the germline V gene. Here the CDR3 DNA reads TGTGCCAGCAGCTTAGAATGGCTTCCGAACACCGGGGAGCTGTTTTTT. Its protein is CASSLEWLPNTGELFF.

The V and J genes are TRBV30 and TRBJ2-7; the match to TRBD1 covers 7 bases. CDR1 and CDR2 from the germline V gene are GTSNPN and SVGIG (reference sequence). Unmatched junction bases numbered 8, after V lost 4 bases and J lost 5 bases. There are 13 residues in the CDR3. The CDR3 DNA reads TGTGCCTGGAAGACAGGGTTGAGGGACGAGCAGTACTTC. Its translation is CAWKTGLRDEQYF.

This chain connects TRBV6-5 to TRBJ2-1, with D unclear. The CDR3 has 14 amino acids. The germline V gene has CDR1 MNHEY and CDR2 SVGAGI. Trimming shortened V by 6 bases and J by 2 bases, and 11 bases separated the two germline ends. CDR3 in DNA: TGTGCCAGCAGCTCAGGAAAAACCTACAATGAGCAGTTCTTC. Translation gives CASSSGKTYNEQFF.

Written as DNA, the CDR3 is TGTGCCAGCAGCCAAGACAGGGTGGGGCAGTACTTC. Translating it yields CASSQDRVGQYF. The V gene is TRBV14, the J gene TRBJ2-5, with D perhaps TRBD1 (5 bases). The CDR3 runs to 12 residues. The germline CDR1 and CDR2 sequences are SGHDN and FVKESK. V was clipped by 0 bases and J by 11 bases, with 10 bases between them.

The chain joins TRBV6-1 to TRBJ1-2; 9 nucleotides line up with TRBD1. This CDR3 contains 13 residues. Germline assignment: CDR1 MNHNS and CDR2 SASEGT. V lost 4 bases, J lost 6 bases, and 3 bases stayed unmatched. CDR3 nucleotides: TGTGCCAGCAGTGTGACAGGGGGGCATGGCTACACCTTC. Translation gives CASSVTGGHGYTF.

This chain links TRBV19 with TRBJ2-1; TRBD1 aligns across 9 bases. After removal of 5 bases from V and 6 bases from J, the junction contained 5 bases not matched to a gene. The germline CDR1 and CDR2 sequences are LNHDA and SQIVND (reference sequence). The CDR3 has 14 residues. CDR3: CASSVGTGINEQFF. The CDR3 DNA reads TGTGCCAGTAGTGTCGGGACAGGGATCAATGAGCAGTTCTTC.

Regarding this clone: Compared with germline, one end of the junction differs, possibly owing to a read error. This sequence joins TRBV29-1 and TRBJ1-5, with 7 bases lining up with TRBD1. Germline-derived CDR1 and CDR2 are SQVTM and ANQGSEA. CDR3 length: 13 amino acids. This chain's CDR3 is CSVEDRVGQPQHF. CDR3 bases: TGCAGCGTCGAAGACAGGGTGGGTCAGCCCCAGCATTTT.

The genes are TRBV9 and TRBJ1-2; 7 nucleotides agree with TRBD1. The V gene end was trimmed by 3 bases and the J gene end by 3 bases; junction bases not matched to a gene: 8. CDR3 length equals 15 residues. Germline CDR1 is SGDLS and CDR2 is YYNGEE. CDR3 in DNA: TGTGCCAGCAGCGAAGGGCCGGGGACAGACTATGGCTACACCTTC. Translated, it gives CASSEGPGTDYGYTF.

This sequence joins TRBV4-3 and TRBJ1-2; D call uncertain. The CDR3 consists of 14 residues. V was trimmed by 1 base and J by 2 bases, leaving 8 bases between them. Germline lookup yields CDR1 LGHNA and CDR2 YSLEER. The CDR3 DNA is TGCGCCAGCAGCCAAGCGAGGCAGAACTATGGCTACACCTTC. The encoded protein is CASSQARQNYGYTF.

This sequence joins TRBV7-6 and TRBJ1-5; 8 nucleotides line up with TRBD1. Germline V CDR1 and CDR2: SGHVS, FNYEAQ. The CDR3 is 13 amino acids. V was clipped by 5 bases and J by 5 bases; unmatched bases: 2. The CDR3 here is CASSQGAYQPQHF. In DNA, the CDR3 is TGTGCCAGCAGCCAGGGGGCGTATCAGCCCCAGCATTTT.

The chain uses TRBV28 and TRBJ1-1; D call uncertain. The germline V and J ends were trimmed by 2 bases and 8 bases, with 15 bases remaining between them. In germline, CDR1 is MDHEN, CDR2 SYDVKM. The CDR3 spans 14 residues. CDR3 loop: CASSLAQTLKEAFF. As DNA, the CDR3 is TGTGCCAGCAGTTTAGCACAGACCCTTAAAGAAGCTTTCTTT.

The chain joins TRBV7-2 to TRBJ2-1, with 7 positions matching TRBD2. This CDR3 contains 13 residues. Germline V gene data show CDR1 as SGHTA and CDR2 as FQGNSA. V gave up 7 bases and J gave up 10 bases; unmatched junction bases: 10. The CDR3 spells CASKRAGDHEQFF. CDR3 nucleotide sequence: TGTGCCAGCAAACGGGCGGGGGACCACGAGCAGTTCTTC.

The rearrangement joins TRBV5-8 to TRBJ1-4; D perhaps matches TRBD1 (5 bases). Trimming left V 7 bases short and J 3 bases short, with 10 bases between. The length of the CDR3 is 13 residues. Germline V gene data show CDR1 as SGHTS and CDR2 as YDEGEE. CDR3 residues: CASPRAPNEKLFF. As DNA, the CDR3 is TGTGCCAGCCCCAGGGCGCCTAATGAAAAACTGTTTTTT.

This chain connects TRBV19 to TRBJ1-1, with D perhaps TRBD1 (6 bases). The ends were cut back, 6 bases at V and 5 bases at J, with 13 bases in the middle. Per the germline V gene, CDR1 is LNHDA and CDR2 is SQIVND (reference sequence). The CDR3 is 13 residues long. The CDR3 DNA sequence: TGTGCCAGTAGAGGGGGGGGAAGAACTGAAGCTTTCTTT. This codes for CASRGGGRTEAFF.